The sequence of this T cell receptor beta chain was determined in a study of identical twins. TCRdb fed the 5' RACE reads into MiXCR, producing one record per CDR3 protein. The table shows about 570,000 distinct CDR3 sequences, with around 9.6% occurring only once. V lost 7 bases and J lost 7; bases outside the gene matches: 5. Germline loops: CDR1 SQVTM, CDR2 ANQGSEA. The CDR3 has 13 residues. This clonotype was seen at least ten times. In addition, the sample was reused for a study of yellow fever vaccine responses in identical twins.

This TCR came from a woman between 18 and 29 years old in good health. The sample consisted of PBMCs. The chain employs TRBV29-1 and TRBJ2-1; 12 bases are a match to TRBD2. CDR3 sequence (DNA): TGCAGCGCCACAACTAGCGGGGGGAATGAGCAGTTCTTC. Encoded protein: CSATTSGGNEQFF.